These T cell receptor beta chains were read from a single sample in a study of blood T cell repertoires in COVID-19. Produced via immunoSEQ multiplex PCR; TCRdb's table is partial and in-frame only. The sample records about 250,000 clones, 80% to 90% being singletons. The sample taken for sequencing was PBMCs or T cells enriched from blood (not recorded which). These receptors all stem from a woman aged 18-29 years who had recovered from COVID-19. The CDR3 runs from the conserved cysteine through the conserved F or W. The order of the fields is J gene, V gene, D gene, CDR3 length, clone size, CDR3 protein, CDR3 DNA. D genes are given only for firm matches. Part of the rows lack a size; the others show once, few, many or a class for expanded clones.

j_call: TRBJ2-5
v_call: TRBV28
d_call: TRBD2
cdr3_length: 14
clone_size: once
cdr3_aa: CASTPRTSLETQYF
cdr3_nt: TGTGCCAGCACCCCCAGGACTAGTTTGGAGACCCAGTACTTC

j_call: TRBJ2-7
v_call: TRBV19
d_call: NA
cdr3_length: 14
clone_size: NA
cdr3_aa: CASAFSRALNEQYF
cdr3_nt: TGTGCCAGCGCTTTTAGCAGGGCCTTGAACGAGCAGTACTTC

j_call: TRBJ2-5
v_call: TRBV4-1
d_call: TRBD1
cdr3_length: 14
clone_size: once
cdr3_aa: CASSPGQLQETQYF
cdr3_nt: TGCGCCAGCAGCCCGGGACAGCTACAAGAGACCCAGTACTTC

j_call: TRBJ2-6
v_call: TRBV4-1
d_call: NA
cdr3_length: 16
clone_size: NA
cdr3_aa: CASSQVQGTGANVLTF
cdr3_nt: TGCGCCAGCAGCCAAGTGCAGGGGACTGGGGCCAACGTCCTGACTTTC

j_call: TRBJ1-2
v_call: TRBV28
d_call: NA
cdr3_length: 13
clone_size: NA
cdr3_aa: CASSLSSSYGYTF
cdr3_nt: TGTGCCAGCAGTTTATCCTCTTCTTATGGCTACACCTTC

j_call: TRBJ2-1
v_call: TRBV29-1
d_call: NA
cdr3_length: 14
clone_size: NA
cdr3_aa: CSVEGGLPSGEQFF
cdr3_nt: TGCAGCGTTGAAGGGGGGCTCCCTTCAGGGGAGCAGTTCTTC

j_call: TRBJ1-5
v_call: TRBV7-9
d_call: TRBD1
cdr3_length: 14
clone_size: NA
cdr3_aa: CASGTGKGNQPQHF
cdr3_nt: TGTGCCAGCGGGACAGGGAAAGGCAATCAGCCCCAGCATTTT

j_call: TRBJ2-3
v_call: TRBV12-3/TRBV12-4
d_call: NA
cdr3_length: 11
clone_size: NA
cdr3_aa: CASRGADTQYF
cdr3_nt: TGTGCCAGCAGGGGCGCAGATACGCAGTATTTT

j_call: TRBJ1-2
v_call: TRBV2
d_call: TRBD1
cdr3_length: 13
clone_size: NA
cdr3_aa: CASSPTTGLGYTF
cdr3_nt: TGTGCCAGCAGTCCGACGACAGGGCTTGGCTACACCTTC

j_call: TRBJ2-7
v_call: TRBV5-5
d_call: NA
cdr3_length: 15
clone_size: NA
cdr3_aa: CASSFQGTYGYEQYF
cdr3_nt: TGTGCCAGCAGCTTTCAGGGGACGTATGGCTACGAGCAGTACTTC

j_call: TRBJ2-3
v_call: TRBV24-1
d_call: NA
cdr3_length: 12
clone_size: once
cdr3_aa: CATSDFSDTQYF
cdr3_nt: TGTGCCACCAGTGATTTCTCAGATACGCAGTATTTT

j_call: TRBJ2-7
v_call: TRBV4-2
d_call: NA
cdr3_length: 15
clone_size: NA
cdr3_aa: CASSQEGQSSYEQYF
cdr3_nt: TGTGCCAGCAGCCAAGAGGGACAATCCTCCTACGAGCAGTACTTC

j_call: TRBJ1-4
v_call: TRBV6-6
d_call: NA
cdr3_length: 15
clone_size: NA
cdr3_aa: CASSYVRRQDEKLFF
cdr3_nt: TGTGCCAGCAGTTACGTACGGCGCCAGGATGAAAAACTGTTTTTT

j_call: TRBJ2-6
v_call: TRBV5-1
d_call: NA
cdr3_length: 15
clone_size: NA
cdr3_aa: CASSFQDSGANVLTF
cdr3_nt: TGCGCCAGCAGCTTCCAGGACTCTGGGGCCAACGTCCTGACTTTC

j_call: TRBJ1-4
v_call: TRBV9
d_call: NA
cdr3_length: 16
clone_size: once
cdr3_aa: CASSVLHRATNEKLFF
cdr3_nt: TGTGCCAGCAGCGTACTTCACAGGGCAACTAATGAAAAACTGTTTTTT

j_call: TRBJ2-7
v_call: TRBV6-6
d_call: NA
cdr3_length: 13
clone_size: NA
cdr3_aa: CASGFLGGYEQYF
cdr3_nt: TGTGCCAGCGGGTTCCTGGGGGGATACGAGCAGTACTTC

j_call: TRBJ1-2
v_call: TRBV7-2
d_call: NA
cdr3_length: 14
clone_size: once
cdr3_aa: CASSRGWQEYGYTF
cdr3_nt: TGTGCCAGCAGCAGGGGGTGGCAGGAATATGGCTACACCTTC

j_call: TRBJ1-1
v_call: TRBV29-1
d_call: TRBD1
cdr3_length: 14
clone_size: NA
cdr3_aa: CSVDRGPMNTEAFF
cdr3_nt: TGCAGCGTGGACAGGGGACCGATGAACACTGAAGCTTTCTTT

j_call: TRBJ2-7
v_call: TRBV5-1
d_call: TRBD1
cdr3_length: 15
clone_size: NA
cdr3_aa: CASSWYRTGLDEQYF
cdr3_nt: TGCGCCAGCAGCTGGTACCGGACAGGTTTAGACGAGCAGTACTTC

j_call: TRBJ2-6
v_call: TRBV12-2
d_call: NA
cdr3_length: 18
clone_size: NA
cdr3_aa: CASPSRSLDKSGANVLTF
cdr3_nt: TGTGCAAGTCCCTCGCGGTCCTTGGACAAATCTGGGGCCAACGTCCTGACTTTC

j_call: TRBJ1-1
v_call: TRBV2
d_call: TRBD1
cdr3_length: 16
clone_size: NA
cdr3_aa: CASSLRTGGAGTEAFF
cdr3_nt: TGTGCCAGCAGTCTAAGGACAGGGGGCGCTGGGACTGAAGCTTTCTTT

j_call: TRBJ2-1
v_call: TRBV9
d_call: NA
cdr3_length: 16
clone_size: NA
cdr3_aa: CASSLLGGGGPDEQFF
cdr3_nt: TGTGCCAGCAGCCTCCTAGGGGGCGGGGGGCCCGATGAGCAGTTCTTC

j_call: TRBJ1-4
v_call: TRBV19
d_call: NA
cdr3_length: 15
clone_size: NA
cdr3_aa: CASSTGMGSNEKLFF
cdr3_nt: TGTGCCAGTAGTACCGGGATGGGCTCGAATGAAAAACTGTTTTTT

j_call: TRBJ2-5
v_call: TRBV6-1
d_call: TRBD1
cdr3_length: 19
clone_size: NA
cdr3_aa: CASSEATGRFGTGQETQYF
cdr3_nt: TGTGCCAGCAGTGAAGCGACTGGCAGGTTCGGGACAGGGCAAGAGACCCAGTACTTC

j_call: TRBJ2-4
v_call: TRBV7-9
d_call: TRBD2
cdr3_length: 15
clone_size: NA
cdr3_aa: CASSKHGGRGDIQYF
cdr3_nt: TGTGCCAGCAGTAAACACGGTGGGCGGGGGGACATTCAGTACTTC

j_call: TRBJ2-5
v_call: TRBV6-1
d_call: TRBD2
cdr3_length: 14
clone_size: few
cdr3_aa: CASSEWTSKETQYF
cdr3_nt: TGTGCCAGCAGTGAATGGACTAGCAAAGAGACCCAGTACTTC

j_call: TRBJ1-4
v_call: TRBV5-1
d_call: NA
cdr3_length: 16
clone_size: NA
cdr3_aa: CASSLGRTAENEKLFF
cdr3_nt: TGCGCCAGCAGCTTGGGACGGACTGCCGAAAATGAAAAACTGTTTTTT

j_call: TRBJ2-1
v_call: TRBV6-2/TRBV6-3
d_call: NA
cdr3_length: 18
clone_size: NA
cdr3_aa: CASSPFDRPLGGRNEQFF
cdr3_nt: TGTGCCAGCAGCCCCTTCGATAGACCGCTTGGAGGACGCAATGAGCAGTTCTTC

j_call: TRBJ2-3
v_call: TRBV6-5
d_call: NA
cdr3_length: 14
clone_size: NA
cdr3_aa: CASSYSSPTDTQYF
cdr3_nt: TGTGCCAGCAGTTACTCGTCTCCCACAGATACGCAGTATTTT

j_call: TRBJ2-3
v_call: TRBV13
d_call: TRBD2
cdr3_length: 18
clone_size: once
cdr3_aa: CASSPPGGRRWGTDTQYF
cdr3_nt: TGTGCCAGCAGCCCCCCAGGCGGGAGACGGTGGGGCACAGATACGCAGTATTTT

j_call: TRBJ2-7
v_call: TRBV9
d_call: TRBD1
cdr3_length: 17
clone_size: NA
cdr3_aa: CASSVVKRQGKGYEQYF
cdr3_nt: TGTGCCAGCAGCGTAGTGAAGAGACAGGGGAAAGGCTACGAGCAGTACTTC

j_call: TRBJ2-7
v_call: TRBV7-8
d_call: TRBD1
cdr3_length: 15
clone_size: once
cdr3_aa: CASSRPGQGGYEQYF
cdr3_nt: TGTGCCAGCAGCCGACCGGGACAGGGGGGATACGAGCAGTACTTC

j_call: TRBJ2-2
v_call: TRBV6-4
d_call: TRBD1
cdr3_length: 13
clone_size: NA
cdr3_aa: CASSLGGGGELFF
cdr3_nt: TGTGCCAGCAGCTTAGGGGGCGGCGGGGAGCTGTTTTTT

j_call: TRBJ1-2
v_call: TRBV5-1
d_call: TRBD1
cdr3_length: 14
clone_size: NA
cdr3_aa: CASSLTTGAYGYTF
cdr3_nt: TGCGCCAGCAGCTTGACGACAGGGGCGTATGGCTACACCTTC

j_call: TRBJ1-2
v_call: TRBV3-1/TRBV3-2
d_call: NA
cdr3_length: 14
clone_size: once
cdr3_aa: CASSQSRGFDGYTF
cdr3_nt: TGTGCCAGCAGCCAATCCAGGGGATTCGATGGCTACACCTTC

j_call: TRBJ1-2
v_call: TRBV5-4
d_call: TRBD1
cdr3_length: 16
clone_size: NA
cdr3_aa: CASSLEPTGRIYGYTF
cdr3_nt: TGTGCCAGCAGCTTAGAACCGACAGGGAGGATCTATGGCTACACCTTC

j_call: TRBJ2-7
v_call: TRBV12-5
d_call: NA
cdr3_length: 12
clone_size: once
cdr3_aa: CASALTEYEQYF
cdr3_nt: TGTGCTAGTGCTTTAACGGAGTACGAGCAGTACTTC

j_call: TRBJ1-2
v_call: TRBV6-5
d_call: NA
cdr3_length: 11
clone_size: NA
cdr3_aa: CAISINYGYTF
cdr3_nt: TGTGCCATTTCAATTAACTATGGCTACACCTTC

j_call: TRBJ2-1
v_call: TRBV19
d_call: TRBD2
cdr3_length: 15
clone_size: NA
cdr3_aa: CASRLAGGPYNEQFF
cdr3_nt: TGTGCCAGTAGGTTAGCGGGGGGCCCCTACAATGAGCAGTTCTTC

j_call: TRBJ2-3
v_call: TRBV19
d_call: NA
cdr3_length: 15
clone_size: NA
cdr3_aa: CASKIYLGGPDTQYF
cdr3_nt: TGTGCCAGTAAGATTTACCTGGGAGGCCCAGATACGCAGTATTTT

j_call: TRBJ1-3
v_call: TRBV21-1
d_call: NA
cdr3_length: 15
clone_size: NA
cdr3_aa: CASSERRVSGNTIYF
cdr3_nt: TGTGCCAGCAGCGAAAGACGGGTCTCTGGAAACACCATATATTTT

j_call: TRBJ1-2
v_call: TRBV21-1
d_call: NA
cdr3_length: 15
clone_size: NA
cdr3_aa: CASEMGRAKNYGYTF
cdr3_nt: TGTGCCAGCGAAATGGGCAGAGCTAAAAACTATGGCTACACCTTC

j_call: TRBJ1-5
v_call: TRBV12-5
d_call: TRBD1
cdr3_length: 17
clone_size: NA
cdr3_aa: CASGLVVTGVVNQPQHF
cdr3_nt: TGTGCTAGTGGTTTGGTCGTGACAGGGGTTGTCAATCAGCCCCAGCATTTT

j_call: TRBJ2-6
v_call: TRBV2
d_call: NA
cdr3_length: 15
clone_size: NA
cdr3_aa: CASRADSSGANVLTF
cdr3_nt: TGTGCCAGCAGAGCCGACAGCTCTGGGGCCAACGTCCTGACTTTC

j_call: TRBJ2-7
v_call: TRBV4-1
d_call: NA
cdr3_length: 11
clone_size: NA
cdr3_aa: CASSSSYEQYF
cdr3_nt: TGCGCCAGCAGCTCGTCCTACGAGCAGTACTTC